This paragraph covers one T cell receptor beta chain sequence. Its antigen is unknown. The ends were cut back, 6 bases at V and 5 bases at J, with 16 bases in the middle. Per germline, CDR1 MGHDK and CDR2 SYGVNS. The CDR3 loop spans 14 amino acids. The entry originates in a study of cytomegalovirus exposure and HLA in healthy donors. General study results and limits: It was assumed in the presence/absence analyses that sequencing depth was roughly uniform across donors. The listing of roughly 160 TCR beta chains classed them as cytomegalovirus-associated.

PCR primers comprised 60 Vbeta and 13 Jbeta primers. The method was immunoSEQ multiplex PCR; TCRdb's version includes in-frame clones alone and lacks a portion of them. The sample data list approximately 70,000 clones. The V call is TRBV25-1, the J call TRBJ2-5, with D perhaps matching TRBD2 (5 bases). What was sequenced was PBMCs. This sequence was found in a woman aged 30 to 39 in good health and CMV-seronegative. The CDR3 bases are TGTGCCAGCAGGGAAGTAGGAGGTGGGGAGACCCAGTACTTC. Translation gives CASREVGGGETQYF. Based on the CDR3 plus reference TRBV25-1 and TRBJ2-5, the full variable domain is EADIYQTPRYLVIGTGKKITLECSQTMGHDKMYWYQQDPGMELHLIHYSYGVNSTEKGDLSSESTVSRIRTEHFPLTLESARPSHTSQYLCASREVGGGETQYFGPGTRLLVL.